Following are 19 T cell receptor beta chains from one sample sequenced in a study of beta chain features in type 1 diabetes (dated 2018 in TCRdb). Library generation was performed with the immunoSEQ multiplex PCR assay. The High Capacity cDNA Reverse Transcription Kit was used to reverse transcribe all of the isolated RNA, meaning that expressed TCRB transcripts were what got sequenced. TCRdb obtained this table from immuneACCESS and retained in-frame rearrangements with V and J assigned. These tables miss some clones; where compared with another copy, unresolved V genes account for less than half of the shortfall, and the remainder is unexplained. Present in this sample are 850,000 to 900,000 clones, about a sixth of which were seen just once. Together, the top ten hold around 0.02% of the sample. The sequenced sample consisted of naive CD4+ T cells from blood. The sample's cell subset or site, from its label and the paper: true naive CD4+ T cells. These receptors came from a woman under 30 in good health.

As concerns this clone: Other DNA variants within this sample encode the same CDR3. The V call is TRBV20-1, the J call TRBJ2-7, with TRBD1 matching 7 bases. Germline CDR1 DFQATT, CDR2 SNEGSKA (reference sequence). V trimming: 6 bases; J trimming: 3 bases; junction bases outside the gene matches: 2. The CDR3 has 11 amino acids. The CDR3 protein is CSARTGYEQYF. DNA of the CDR3: TGCAGTGCAAGGACAGGCTACGAGCAGTACTTC.

The chain carries TRBV27 and TRBJ2-6, with D unclear. The CDR3 is made up of 13 amino acids. From germline, CDR1 is MNHEY and CDR2 SMNVEV (reference sequence). Trimming took off 6 bases at V and 0 bases at J, with 3 bases between the two ends. As DNA, the CDR3 is TGTGCCAGCAGACGCTCTGGGGCCAACGTCCTGACTTTC. Translation: CASRRSGANVLTF.

This clone was seen only a few times. This chain links TRBV27 with TRBJ2-5; no reliable D call. Germline CDR1 and CDR2: MNHEY and SMNVEV (reference sequence). V lost 8 bases, J lost 7 bases, and 8 bases lay in between. The CDR3 runs to 10 residues. CDR3 nucleotides: TGTGCCAGCGGCACGGGGACCCAGTACTTC. It translates to CASGTGTQYF.

This clone showed up just a few times. The chain joins TRBV27 to TRBJ2-1, with 9 bases lining up with TRBD1. Germline V gene lookup returns CDR1 MNHEY and CDR2 SMNVEV (reference sequence). This CDR3 region has 17 residues. Germline trimming cut 5 bases from V and 8 bases from J; bases unmatched to any gene: 16. The DNA of the CDR3 is TGTGCCAGCAGTATTCTCCTCACCCGGGACAGGGTGCATGAGCAGTTCTTC. Translation: CASSILLTRDRVHEQFF.

The V call is TRBV5-1, the J call TRBJ2-2, with D perhaps matching TRBD2 (6 bases). Trimming left V 4 bases short and J 1 base short, with 14 bases between. The germline V gene encodes CDR1 SGHRS and CDR2 YFSETQ. The CDR3 covers 16 residues. The CDR3 sequence: CASSASGTRNTGELFF. The CDR3 bases are TGCGCCAGCAGCGCATCCGGGACTCGGAACACCGGGGAGCTGTTTTTT. Combining the CDR3 with reference TRBV5-1 and TRBJ2-2 gives the whole variable domain KAGVTQTPRYLIKTRGQQVTLSCSPISGHRSVSWYQQTPGQGLQFLFEYFSETQRNKGNFPGRFSGRQFSNSRSEMNVSTLELGDSALYLCASSASGTRNTGELFFGEGSRLTVL.

This clone appeared a few times. The rearrangement uses TRBV6-5 and TRBJ2-2; the match to TRBD1 covers 7 bases. Germline-derived CDR1 and CDR2 are MNHEY and SVGAGI. V lost 4 bases and J lost 0; bases outside the gene matches: 5. The CDR3 contains 16 residues. The CDR3 loop reads CASSSMGTANTGELFF. The CDR3 DNA reads as TGTGCCAGCAGTTCTATGGGGACAGCGAACACCGGGGAGCTGTTTTTT.

The chain joins TRBV7-6 to TRBJ1-3; TRBD1 matches at 8 bases. Germline V gives CDR1 SGHVS, CDR2 FNYEAQ. This CDR3 contains 17 residues. V dropped 3 bases and J dropped 0; count of bases not matched to a gene: 7. CDR3 loop: CASSFGGQASSGNTIYF. CDR3 in DNA: TGTGCCAGCAGCTTTGGGGGACAGGCCAGCTCTGGAAACACCATATATTTT.

This clone was counted between two and nine times. V gene TRBV6-6 combines with J gene TRBJ2-5; no definite D call. The germline V gene encodes CDR1 MNHNY and CDR2 SVGAGI (reference sequence). V lost 0 bases, J lost 0 bases, and 11 bases lay in between. This CDR3 is built from 16 residues. CDR3 sequence reads: CASSYSGRSHQETQYF. The CDR3 nucleotides are TGTGCCAGCAGTTACTCGGGCAGGAGCCACCAAGAGACCCAGTACTTC.

A few counts support this clone. V usage is TRBV2 and J usage is TRBJ2-2; a weak D match, TRBD2 (6 bases). CDR3 length: 15 residues. The V gene lost 2 bases and the J gene lost 4 bases, with 11 bases spanning the gap. CDR1 SNHLY and CDR2 FYNNEI come from the germline V gene. The CDR3 loop reads CASSEKRASTGELFF. In DNA, the CDR3 is TGTGCCAGCAGTGAAAAGCGGGCGAGCACCGGGGAGCTGTTTTTT.

In this sample, this clone turned up a few times. Other DNA sequences in this specimen translate into the identical CDR3. This rearrangement joins TRBV7-2 to TRBJ2-3; tentatively, D is TRBD2 (5 bases). Trimming stripped 3 bases from V and 2 bases from J, with 9 bases between. The germline V gene has CDR1 SGHTA and CDR2 FQGNSA. This CDR3 region has 14 residues. This chain's CDR3 is CASSFSGFTDTQYF. The CDR3 DNA follows: TGTGCCAGCAGCTTCTCGGGATTCACAGATACGCAGTATTTT.

The sample holds a few counts of this clone. The rearrangement joins TRBV5-6 to TRBJ2-3; 11 bases line up with TRBD1. Trimming took 5 bases from V and 5 from J; bases not matched to a gene: 4. This CDR3 is 14 amino acids long. Germline loops: CDR1 SGHDT, CDR2 YYEEEE. This chain's CDR3 is CASRTGTGGDTQYF. The CDR3 coding sequence is TGTGCCAGCAGAACCGGGACAGGGGGAGATACGCAGTATTTT.

V is TRBV28 and J is TRBJ2-7; 8 bases agree with TRBD2. The ends lost 2 bases at V and 12 bases at J; junction bases unmatched: 6. Germline CDR1 is MDHEN and CDR2 is SYDVKM. The CDR3 totals 12 residues. CDR3 sequence (DNA): TGTGCCAGCAGTTTAGGAAGGCGGGAGGTGTACTTC. Its translation is CASSLGRREVYF.

In this sample, this clone turned up a few times. The rearrangement links TRBV4-2 to TRBJ2-3, with D tentatively TRBD2 (5 bases). The CDR3 has 16 amino acids. V lost 0 bases, J lost 3 bases, and 13 bases lay in between. Per the germline V gene, CDR1 is LGHNA and CDR2 is YNFKEQ. The chain's CDR3 is CASSQEGRSVTDTQYF. The CDR3 coding sequence is TGTGCCAGCAGCCAAGAAGGGAGATCGGTTACAGATACGCAGTATTTT.

The genes are TRBV5-7 and TRBJ2-3; 8 bases map to TRBD2. TRBV5-7 is reported as an ORF; its role is uncertain. V lost 5 bases, J lost 2 bases, and 10 bases stayed unmatched. The CDR3 sequence is 16 residues long. CDR3 nucleotides: TGTGCCAGCAGACGGGAACTAGCGGATTTCACAGATACGCAGTATTTT. Residues: CASRRELADFTDTQYF.

The V and J genes are TRBV7-9 and TRBJ2-2; TRBD2 matches 8 bases. The trim removed 2 bases at V and 0 bases at J, leaving 8 bases unmatched. Looked up from germline, CDR1 is SEHNR and CDR2 is FQNEAQ (reference sequence). This CDR3 has 18 amino acids. The CDR3 spells CASSLTLTSAANTGELFF. In nucleotides, the CDR3 is TGTGCCAGCAGCTTAACATTGACTAGCGCCGCGAACACCGGGGAGCTGTTTTTT.

This clone was seen a handful of times. The rearrangement joins TRBV7-2 to TRBJ2-7; TRBD2 is a possible D gene (6 bases). Trimming stripped 5 bases from V and 1 base from J, with 12 bases between. The CDR3 loop spans 14 amino acids. The germline CDR1 and CDR2 sequences are SGHTA and FQGNSA. CDR3 bases: TGTGCCAGCAGCCCCCAGGCGGGGTCCTACGAGCAGTACTTC. Amino acid sequence: CASSPQAGSYEQYF. Full variable domain (outside the CDR3, taken from reference TRBV7-2 and TRBJ2-7): GAGVSQSPSNKVTEKGKDVELRCDPISGHTALYWYRQSLGQGLEFLIYFQGNSAPDKSGLPSDRFSAERTGGSVSTLTIQRTQQEDSAVYLCASSPQAGSYEQYFGPGTRLTVT.

The rearrangement links TRBV2 to TRBJ2-2; no clear D. Trimming cost V 6 bases and J 6 bases, with 8 bases left between them. Germline V gives CDR1 SNHLY, CDR2 FYNNEI. The CDR3 loop spans 12 amino acids. The CDR3 sequence: CASRAWAGELFF. CDR3 nucleotides: TGTGCCAGCAGAGCCTGGGCCGGGGAGCTGTTTTTT. Using reference TRBV2 and TRBJ2-2 for the parts outside the CDR3, the full variable domain is EPEVTQTPSHQVTQMGQEVILRCVPISNHLYFYWYRQILGQKVEFLVSFYNNEISEKSEIFDDQFSVERPDGSNFTLKIRSTKLEDSAMYFCASRAWAGELFFGEGSRLTVL.

The J gene is TRBJ2-3, the V gene TRBV4-2; tentatively, D is TRBD1 (6 bases). CDR1 and CDR2 (germline): LGHNA, YNFKEQ. This CDR3 comprises 15 residues. Trimming took 2 bases from V and 3 from J, leaving 12 bases between them. The CDR3 DNA reads TGTGCCAGCAGCCAACAGGGGATGAGGACAGATACGCAGTATTTT. This sequence encodes CASSQQGMRTDTQYF.

This clone was observed a handful of times. The chain recombines TRBV7-2 with TRBJ2-4; 8 positions match TRBD2. Germline values: CDR1 SGHTA, CDR2 FQGNSA. Losses at the gene ends were 0 bases for V and 0 bases for J; bases not matched to a gene: 7. There are 18 residues in the CDR3. CDR3 DNA: TGTGCCAGCAGCTTAGCGACTAGCGCTAAACTAGCCAAAAACATTCAGTACTTC. This codes for CASSLATSAKLAKNIQYF.